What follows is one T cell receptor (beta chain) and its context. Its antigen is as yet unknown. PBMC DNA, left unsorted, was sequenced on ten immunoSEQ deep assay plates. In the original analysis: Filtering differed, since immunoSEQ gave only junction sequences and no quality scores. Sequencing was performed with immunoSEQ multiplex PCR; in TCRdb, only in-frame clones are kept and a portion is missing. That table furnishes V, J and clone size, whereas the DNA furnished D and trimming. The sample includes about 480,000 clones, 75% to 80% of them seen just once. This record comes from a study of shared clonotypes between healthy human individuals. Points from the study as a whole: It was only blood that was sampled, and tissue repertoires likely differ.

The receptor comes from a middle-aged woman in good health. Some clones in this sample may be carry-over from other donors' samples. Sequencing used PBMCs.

The DNA of the CDR3 is TGTGCCCTTCGTTCCAGCTCCTACAATGAGCAGTTCTTC. Its translation is CALRSSSYNEQFF. The chain links TRBV2 to TRBJ2-1; D gene ambiguous. CDR1 SNHLY and CDR2 FYNNEI come from the germline V gene. The CDR3 length is 13 residues. The V gene lost 11 bases and the J gene lost 0 bases, with 11 bases spanning the gap.